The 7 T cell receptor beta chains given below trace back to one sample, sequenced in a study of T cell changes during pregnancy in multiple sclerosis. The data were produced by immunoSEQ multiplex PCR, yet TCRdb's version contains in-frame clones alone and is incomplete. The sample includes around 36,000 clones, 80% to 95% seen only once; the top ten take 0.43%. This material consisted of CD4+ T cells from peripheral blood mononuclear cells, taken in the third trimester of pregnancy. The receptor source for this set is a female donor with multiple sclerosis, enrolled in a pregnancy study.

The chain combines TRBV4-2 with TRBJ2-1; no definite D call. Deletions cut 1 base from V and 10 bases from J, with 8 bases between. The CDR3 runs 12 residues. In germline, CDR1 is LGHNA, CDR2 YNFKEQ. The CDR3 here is CASSQAPGEQFF. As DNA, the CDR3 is TGTGCCAGCAGCCAAGCCCCAGGAGAGCAGTTCTTC.

The CDR3 nucleotides are TGTGCCAGCAGCATCGCGACAGACCACAATCAGCCCCAGCATTTT. Residues: CASSIATDHNQPQHF. The chain joins TRBV6-5 to TRBJ1-5, with a possible D match to TRBD1 (5 bases). The germline V gene has CDR1 MNHEY and CDR2 SVGAGI. V lost 6 bases and J lost 3, with 15 bases in between. This CDR3 is built from 15 residues.

CDR3 region: CASSLRGARTEAFF. CDR3 in DNA: TGTGCCAGCAGCTTACGGGGGGCTCGGACTGAAGCTTTCTTT. V and J are TRBV7-9 and TRBJ1-1, with D possibly TRBD1 on 6 matching bases. Trimming pared 2 bases from V and 5 bases from J, leaving 12 bases between. Looked up from germline, CDR1 is SEHNR and CDR2 is FQNEAQ (reference sequence). The length of the CDR3 is 14 residues.

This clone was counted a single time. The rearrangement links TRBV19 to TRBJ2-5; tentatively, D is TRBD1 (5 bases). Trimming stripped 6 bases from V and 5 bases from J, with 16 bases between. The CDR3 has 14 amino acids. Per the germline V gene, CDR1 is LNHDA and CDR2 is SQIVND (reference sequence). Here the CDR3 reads CASSRTNGVETQYF. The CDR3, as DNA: TGTGCCAGTAGCAGGACAAATGGCGTGGAGACCCAGTACTTC. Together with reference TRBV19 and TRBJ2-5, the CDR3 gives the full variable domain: DGGITQSPKYLFRKEGQNVTLSCEQNLNHDAMYWYRQDPGQGLRLIYYSQIVNDFQKGDIAEGYSVSREKKESFPLTVTSAQKNPTAFYLCASSRTNGVETQYFGPGTRLLVL.

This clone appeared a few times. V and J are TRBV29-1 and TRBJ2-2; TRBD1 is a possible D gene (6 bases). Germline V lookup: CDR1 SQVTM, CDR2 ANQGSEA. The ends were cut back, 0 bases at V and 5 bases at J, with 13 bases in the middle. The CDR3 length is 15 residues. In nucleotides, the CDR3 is TGCAGCGTTGAAGACCCCTGGACAGTTACCGGGGAGCTGTTTTTT. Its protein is CSVEDPWTVTGELFF.

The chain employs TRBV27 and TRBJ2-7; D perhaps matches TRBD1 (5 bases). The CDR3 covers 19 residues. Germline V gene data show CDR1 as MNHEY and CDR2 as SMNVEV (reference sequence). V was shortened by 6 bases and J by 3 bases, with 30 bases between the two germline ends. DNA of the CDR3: TGTGCCAGCAGCAGAAGACAAGGAAGGTTAAAGGGGTTCGACTACGAGCAGTACTTC. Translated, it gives CASSRRQGRLKGFDYEQYF.

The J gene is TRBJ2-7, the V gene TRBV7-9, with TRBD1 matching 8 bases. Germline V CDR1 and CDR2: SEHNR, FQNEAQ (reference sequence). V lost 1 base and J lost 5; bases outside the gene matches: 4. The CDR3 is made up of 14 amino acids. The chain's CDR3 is CASSLDRGSDEQYF. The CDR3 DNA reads TGTGCCAGCAGCTTAGACAGGGGGAGCGACGAGCAGTACTTC.